The sequence of this TCR beta chain was determined in a study of T-cell memory formation after mild COVID-19. Study background: Across donors, TCR clusters were largely donor specific.

The CDR3 is made up of 11 amino acids. CDR1 is ENHRY, CDR2 SYGVKD, per germline. The ends were cut back, 3 bases at V and 5 bases at J, with 3 bases in the middle. TCRdb re-analysed the 5' RACE reads in MiXCR, keeping a single row per CDR3 protein. The table shows approximately 570,000 distinct CDR3 sequences, with approximately 18% occurring only once. Findings and caveats of the study: The main location of contracting CD4+ clones was CM and EM, and that of contracting CD8+ clones was EMRA.

This clonotype was counted a few times. The antigen remains unidentified. V and J are TRBV10-3 and TRBJ2-3; D gene uncertain. The clonotype originates from an adult woman who had mild COVID-19 (a few samples of this study predate the infection). Cell type and time point are not known. What was sequenced was PBMCs or a T cell subset sorted from them (not recorded which). The CDR3 region is CAISDQDTQYF. The CDR3 coding sequence is TGTGCCATCAGTGACCAAGATACGCAGTATTTT.